The 20 T cell receptor beta chains below were found in one sample sequenced in a study of T-cell memory formation after mild COVID-19 (dated by TCRdb to the early 2020s). Library prep was done by 5' RACE. Sequencing was carried out with an Illumina NovaSeq 6000. TCRdb reworked the public reads: Q25 trimming with fastp, MiXCR clone assembly, productive beta chains retained. Identical CDR3 protein sequences are pooled into one entry, listed with their most common genes and DNA. The sample includes about 340,000 distinct CDR3 sequences, with around 13% observed a single time. About 20% of the sample is held by the ten biggest clonotypes. The sequenced sample was PBMCs or a T cell subset sorted from them (not recorded which). All receptors come from a man aged 18 to 35 who had mild COVID-19 (a few samples of this study predate the infection). The sample titles of this study are shuffled in the database, so cell type and time point are left out; the donor was told from shared clones.

There are a few counts of this clonotype. The rearrangement links TRBV5-1 to TRBJ1-1, with TRBD1 as a possible D gene (6 bases). From germline, CDR1 is SGHRS and CDR2 YFSETQ. Trimming removed 2 bases from V and 1 base from J, with 15 bases in between. This CDR3 contains 16 residues. In nucleotides, the CDR3 is TGCGCCAGCAGCTTCGGGGGGCTCGGGGAGAACACTGAAGCTTTCTTT. Translation: CASSFGGLGENTEAFF.

The chain couples TRBV11-2 to TRBJ1-5, with a possible D match to TRBD1 (6 bases). Trimming cost V 1 base and J 7 bases, with 14 bases left between them. The CDR3 is 15 residues long. Germline loops: CDR1 SGHAT, CDR2 FQNNGV. The CDR3 spells CASSLGRGGRQPQHF. Here the CDR3 DNA reads TGTGCCAGCAGCTTAGGCAGGGGAGGACGCCAGCCCCAGCATTTT.

This clonotype came up a few times. This clone may be a read error of a much larger clone one base away. The genes are TRBV7-2 and TRBJ2-2; 7 bases align to TRBD1. The V segment lost 3 bases and the J segment 4 bases; nucleotides outside the gene matches: 2. Germline V gene lookup returns CDR1 SGHTA and CDR2 FQGNSA. There are 14 residues in the CDR3. The CDR3 DNA follows: TGTGCCAGCAGCTTGGGGACAGCCACCGGGGAGCTGTTTTTT. Translated: CASSLGTATGELFF.

The gene calls are TRBV7-9 and TRBJ1-1, with 8 bases lining up with TRBD1. Trimming at V came to 3 bases and at J to 2 bases, leaving 5 bases not matched to a gene. The germline V gene encodes CDR1 SEHNR and CDR2 FQNEAQ (reference sequence). The CDR3 covers 15 residues. The CDR3 DNA follows: TGTGCCAGCAGCTTGCGGACAGGGACTAACACTGAAGCTTTCTTT. Translating it yields CASSLRTGTNTEAFF.

This clonotype was observed many times. The CDR3 reads CASSSARQGEKLFF. In nucleotides, the CDR3 is TGTGCCAGCAGTTCAGCTCGGCAGGGTGAAAAACTGTTTTTT. V usage is TRBV12-3 or TRBV12-4 and J usage is TRBJ1-4; maybe TRBD1 (5 bases). V was clipped by 4 bases and J by 7 bases, with 13 bases between them. The CDR3 consists of 14 residues.

The rearrangement uses TRBV20-1 and TRBJ2-3, with 7 bases that match TRBD1. Germline-derived CDR1 and CDR2 are DFQATT and SNEGSKA (reference sequence). The CDR3 runs 14 residues. The V segment lost 3 bases and the J segment 3 bases; nucleotides outside the gene matches: 6. The CDR3 sequence: CSASSWTGTDTQYF. The CDR3 DNA sequence: TGCAGTGCTAGTTCCTGGACAGGAACAGATACGCAGTATTTT.

This clonotype was seen more than once but under ten times. The V call is TRBV6-2 or TRBV6-3, the J call TRBJ1-1; the D is unclear. CDR1 MNHEY and CDR2 SVGEGT come from the germline V gene. Trimming left V 10 bases short and J 5 bases short, with 11 bases between. The CDR3 spans 11 residues. This CDR3 reads CATRRGTEAFF. CDR3 nucleotide sequence: TGTGCCACCAGACGGGGTACTGAAGCTTTCTTT.

In this sample, this clonotype turned up many times. The CDR3 nucleotides read TGCGCCAGCAGCTTGGGAGATAAGGATACGCAGTATTTT. Translation: CASSLGDKDTQYF. The chain carries TRBV5-1 and TRBJ2-3, with D unresolved. The CDR3 has 13 residues. CDR1 is SGHRS and CDR2 is YFSETQ in the germline V gene. Between the trimmed V and J ends, which lost 0 bases and 6 bases, there was a span of 8 bases.

The chain employs TRBV28 and TRBJ1-2; D perhaps matches TRBD1 (6 bases). The V and J ends lost 5 bases and 7 bases respectively, with 14 bases between them. Germline CDR1 MDHEN, CDR2 SYDVKM. This CDR3 is built from 13 residues. The CDR3 DNA is TGTGCCAGCAGTAAAACAGGGAAGGGTGGCTACACCTTC. Translating it yields CASSKTGKGGYTF.

The chain couples TRBV7-2 to TRBJ1-2; possibly TRBD1 for D (6 bases). The germline gives CDR1 SGHTA, CDR2 FQGNSA. The CDR3 sequence is 15 residues long. V gave up 5 bases and J gave up 2 bases, with 15 bases separating them. The CDR3 coding sequence is TGTGCCAGCAGCCCTATCAGGGGAGGAAACTATGGCTACACCTTC. Its protein is CASSPIRGGNYGYTF.

This clonotype was observed a handful of times. This chain links TRBV19 with TRBJ1-5, with D unresolved. The CDR3 covers 16 residues. Germline CDR1 and CDR2: LNHDA and SQIVND (reference sequence). V was cut by 2 bases and J by 4 bases, with 15 bases left in between. The CDR3 spells CASSIMARFENQPQHF. The CDR3 nucleotides read TGTGCCAGTAGTATAATGGCCCGTTTTGAGAATCAGCCCCAGCATTTT.

V is TRBV20-1 and J is TRBJ1-4; TRBD1 aligns across 7 bases. The CDR3 consists of 13 residues. Germline V CDR1 and CDR2: DFQATT, SNEGSKA (reference sequence). J was trimmed by 7 bases and V by 3 bases; bases with no gene match: 5. The DNA for the CDR3 is TGCAGTGCTAGTAACAGGGGAGGTGAAAAACTGTTTTTT. Translation: CSASNRGGEKLFF.

The chain uses TRBV28 and TRBJ2-1; TRBD1 aligns across 8 bases. This CDR3 contains 13 residues. The germline gives CDR1 MDHEN, CDR2 SYDVKM. Losses at the gene ends were 5 bases for V and 9 bases for J; bases not matched to a gene: 6. CDR3 DNA: TGTGCCAGCAGTCGGACAGGGACTCGTGAGCAGTTCTTC. Translation gives CASSRTGTREQFF. Complete variable domain (other parts from reference TRBV28 and TRBJ2-1): DVKVTQSSRYLVKRTGEKVFLECVQDMDHENMFWYRQDPGLGLRLIYFSYDVKMKEKGDIPEGYSVSREKKERFSLILESASTNQTSMYLCASSRTGTREQFFGPGTRLTVL.

This clonotype was picked up a small number of times. V and J are TRBV5-1 and TRBJ1-1; weak D call: TRBD1 (6 bases). The CDR3 spans 14 residues. Looked up from germline, CDR1 is SGHRS and CDR2 is YFSETQ. V was trimmed by 3 bases and J by 1 base, leaving 10 bases between them. The CDR3: CASSWGHENTEAFF. The CDR3, as DNA: TGCGCCAGCAGCTGGGGGCACGAGAACACTGAAGCTTTCTTT.

This clonotype was seen a handful of times. V is TRBV7-9 and J is TRBJ2-1; TRBD2 aligns across 16 bases. With 5 bases clipped from V and 2 bases from J, the junction kept 9 bases outside the gene matches. From germline, CDR1 is SEHNR and CDR2 FQNEAQ (reference sequence). The CDR3 is 19 amino acids. As DNA, the CDR3 is TGTGCCAGCAGCCGATCGGGACTAGCGGGGGGGCAGGCCTACAATGAGCAGTTCTTC. Translation: CASSRSGLAGGQAYNEQFF.

The chain uses TRBV9 and TRBJ1-6; maybe TRBD1 (6 bases). The CDR3 contains 17 residues. The ends were cut back, 0 bases at V and 11 bases at J, with 21 bases in the middle. Germline-derived CDR1 and CDR2 are SGDLS and YYNGEE. CDR3 sequence reads: CASSVAGTISSRAPLHF. In nucleotides, the CDR3 is TGTGCCAGCAGCGTAGCCGGGACAATCTCTAGCAGGGCACCCCTCCACTTT.

V usage is TRBV24-1 and J usage is TRBJ2-3; weak D call: TRBD1 (5 bases). This CDR3 spans 14 amino acids. With 9 bases removed from V and 0 bases from J, the gap between germline ends came to 12 bases. Germline V gene data show CDR1 as KGHDR and CDR2 as SFDVKD. This CDR3 reads CATARTKSTDTQYF. The DNA of the CDR3 is TGTGCCACCGCACGGACAAAAAGCACAGATACGCAGTATTTT.

This clonotype was found a few times. The V and J genes are TRBV6-2 or TRBV6-3 and TRBJ2-2, with D hard to call. The CDR3 is 13 residues long. Germline V gives CDR1 MNHEY, CDR2 SVGEGT. V dropped 5 bases and J dropped 9 bases, with 13 bases sitting between them. DNA of the CDR3: TGTGCCAGCAGTCAAGTGGATGGGAGGGAGCTGTTTTTT. Protein sequence: CASSQVDGRELFF.

This clonotype was counted a few times. The chain combines TRBV4-2 with TRBJ2-5; tentative D call: TRBD2 (7 bases). Germline V gives CDR1 LGHNA, CDR2 YNFKEQ. The CDR3 totals 15 residues. V was cut by 5 bases and J by 5 bases, with 18 bases left in between. In DNA form, the CDR3 reads TGTGCCAGCAGCACAAGTGGGGGGGCAGGGGAGACCCAGTACTTC. Translated, it gives CASSTSGGAGETQYF.

The chain joins TRBV4-2 to TRBJ1-4; the D is unclear. The V end was cut by 1 base, the J end by 6 bases, with 9 bases between. The CDR3 loop spans 14 amino acids. Germline-derived CDR1 and CDR2 are LGHNA and YNFKEQ. This chain's CDR3 is CASSQGRWDEKLFF. CDR3 nucleotide sequence: TGTGCCAGCAGCCAAGGACGTTGGGATGAAAAACTGTTTTTT.